A selection of T cell receptor beta chains follows, all from one sample in a study of T-cell reconstitution after alpha-beta-depleted transplantation in children. TCRdb re-called the PCR reads through MiXCR, storing one row per CDR3 protein. Among roughly 310,000 distinct CDR3 sequences, approximately 23% were seen once, and the ten largest hold 10% to 11%. The sample consisted of PBMCs, mostly from graft donor cells, taken 180 days after TCRalphabeta/CD19-depleted stem cell transplant. The receptors were sampled from a male patient younger than 18 who had a stem cell transplant for acute lymphoblastic leukemia, so the T cells may come from the graft donor. Both conserved end residues are part of each CDR3. D genes are given only for firm matches. The listing skips clone size in some rows; elsewhere it reads once, few, many or a size class.

D,V,size,J,CDR3,DNA
TRBD1,TRBV15,NA,TRBJ2-2,CATSTRDRVSFANTGELFF,TGTGCCACCAGCACGCGGGACAGGGTCTCATTCGCGAACACCGGGGAGCTGTTTTTT
NA,TRBV12-3/TRBV12-4,NA,TRBJ2-1,CASSPTSRGEQFF,TGTGCCAGCAGCCCCACGTCTCGTGGTGAGCAGTTCTTC
NA,TRBV2,NA,TRBJ1-1,CASSEDPSAFF,TGTGCCAGCAGTGAAGACCCATCCGCTTTCTTT
TRBD1,TRBV12-3/TRBV12-4,few,TRBJ2-7,CASSLPSGTGYEQYF,TGTGCCAGCAGTTTACCTTCCGGGACAGGTTACGAGCAGTACTTC
NA,TRBV6-1,NA,TRBJ1-4,CASSEAMRGRDEKLFF,TGTGCCAGCAGTGAAGCAATGAGGGGACGGGATGAAAAACTGTTTTTT
TRBD2,TRBV7-7,NA,TRBJ2-1,CASSLSPSGSYNEQFF,TGTGCCAGCAGCTTATCGCCTAGCGGGAGTTACAATGAGCAGTTCTTC
TRBD1,TRBV12-3/TRBV12-4,NA,TRBJ1-1,CASSPNRGFGAFF,TGTGCCAGCAGTCCGAACAGGGGGTTTGGAGCTTTCTTT
NA,TRBV6-1,NA,TRBJ2-5,CASTQGSRGETQYF,TGTGCCAGCACCCAGGGTTCTCGGGGGGAGACCCAGTACTTC
NA,TRBV5-1,few,TRBJ1-2,CASGTGSPGYTF,TGCGCCAGCGGCACAGGGAGTCCTGGCTACACCTTC
NA,TRBV18,few,TRBJ2-5,CASSLNRGGAEETQYF,TGTGCCAGCTCACTGAATCGTGGGGGGGCCGAAGAGACCCAGTACTTC
NA,TRBV20-1,NA,TRBJ2-5,CSASKGQETQYF,TGCAGTGCTAGTAAGGGGCAAGAGACCCAGTACTTC
NA,TRBV14,NA,TRBJ2-3,CASSQVGGFTDTQYF,TGTGCCAGCAGCCAAGTCGGGGGTTTCACAGATACGCAGTATTTT
NA,TRBV7-3,NA,TRBJ2-7,CASSPWGLTYEQYF,TGTGCCAGCAGCCCTTGGGGGCTAACCTACGAGCAGTACTTC
TRBD2,TRBV6-5,NA,TRBJ2-1,CASSYDALGGGYNEQFF,TGTGCCAGCAGTTATGATGCCTTGGGGGGGGGCTACAATGAGCAGTTCTTC
TRBD2,TRBV20-1,NA,TRBJ2-1,CSALPTGLAGFWYYNEQFF,TGCAGTGCTTTGCCGACGGGACTAGCGGGATTTTGGTACTACAATGAGCAGTTCTTC
NA,TRBV6-1,many,TRBJ2-7,CASRKPRGHEQYF,TGTGCCAGCAGGAAACCCAGGGGCCACGAGCAGTACTTC
TRBD2,TRBV28,NA,TRBJ2-1,CASSLPGLAGGRYEQFF,TGTGCCAGCAGTTTACCTGGACTAGCGGGAGGGCGGTATGAGCAGTTCTTC
NA,TRBV20-1,NA,TRBJ2-2,CSAIKKGLFF,TGCAGTGCTATTAAGAAGGGGCTGTTTTTT
TRBD2,TRBV20-1,NA,TRBJ2-5,CSARDPRLAGFEYF,TGCAGTGCTAGAGATCCCCGACTAGCGGGTTTCGAGTACTTC
NA,TRBV20-1,NA,TRBJ1-1,CSATGRLNTEAFF,TGCAGTGCTACCGGACGGCTCAACACTGAAGCTTTCTTT
TRBD1,TRBV5-1,many,TRBJ1-1,CASSFRQGAGTEAFF,TGCGCCAGCAGCTTCAGACAGGGGGCCGGCACTGAAGCTTTCTTT
NA,TRBV5-1,NA,TRBJ2-7,CASSFGFHRAYEQYF,TGCGCCAGCAGCTTCGGGTTCCATCGGGCCTACGAGCAGTACTTC
NA,TRBV12-3/TRBV12-4,NA,TRBJ2-4,CASTLTGMVNIQYF,TGTGCCAGCACCCTGACTGGGATGGTAAACATTCAGTACTTC
NA,TRBV4-1,NA,TRBJ2-7,CASSQGIWDTGHYEQYF,TGCGCCAGCAGCCAAGGAATTTGGGACACCGGACACTACGAGCAGTACTTC
NA,TRBV6-5,NA,TRBJ2-3,CASSPGKPDTQYF,TGTGCCAGCAGTCCAGGGAAGCCAGATACGCAGTATTTT
NA,TRBV6-5,few,TRBJ2-7,CASSYWAEQGEQYF,TGTGCCAGCAGTTACTGGGCAGAACAGGGCGAGCAGTACTTC
TRBD2,TRBV20-1,few,TRBJ2-3,CSARDPPSSGGTDTQYF,TGCAGTGCTAGAGATCCCCCGTCTAGCGGGGGCACAGATACGCAGTATTTT
TRBD2,TRBV27,many,TRBJ2-1,CATARDYHNEQFF,TGTGCCACCGCCCGGGACTACCACAATGAGCAGTTCTTC
TRBD2,TRBV4-1,NA,TRBJ2-2,CASSQEGAFRLAGDTGELFF,TGCGCCAGCAGCCAAGAGGGGGCTTTTAGACTAGCGGGAGACACCGGGGAGCTGTTTTTT
NA,TRBV20-1,few,TRBJ2-5,CSARVPGQKETQYF,TGCAGTGCTAGAGTTCCCGGACAGAAAGAGACCCAGTACTTC
TRBD2,TRBV4-1,NA,TRBJ2-7,CASSRSGVSYEQYF,TGCGCCAGCAGCCGGAGCGGGGTCTCCTACGAGCAGTACTTC
NA,TRBV6-1,NA,TRBJ2-3,CASSLMGWGHTDTQYF,TGTGCCAGCAGCCTTATGGGATGGGGGCACACAGATACGCAGTATTTT
NA,TRBV6-2/TRBV6-3,NA,TRBJ1-5,CASSQVWNQPQHF,TGTGCCAGCTCCCAGGTATGGAATCAGCCCCAGCATTTT
NA,TRBV27,few,TRBJ2-4,CASSLEGWGAKNIQYF,TGTGCCAGCAGTTTAGAGGGGTGGGGAGCCAAAAACATTCAGTACTTC
TRBD1,TRBV9,NA,TRBJ2-5,CASSARQGEGETQYF,TGTGCCAGCAGCGCAAGACAGGGGGAAGGGGAGACCCAGTACTTC
TRBD1,TRBV20-1,few,TRBJ2-7,CSASPGGGYNEQYF,TGCAGTGCTAGCCCAGGGGGTGGATATAATGAGCAGTACTTC
TRBD1,TRBV7-3,few,TRBJ2-1,CASSLGVRQGNNEQFF,TGTGCCAGCAGCTTAGGGGTAAGACAGGGAAACAATGAGCAGTTCTTC